Presented here are 8 T cell receptor beta chains from one specimen sequenced in a study of T cells after yellow fever vaccination. Using its own MiXCR run on the 5' RACE reads, TCRdb lists one record per CDR3 protein. In the table there are 550,000 to 750,000 distinct CDR3 sequences, about 13% of which are singletons. The specimen was PBMCs, collected on the day of the yellow fever booster vaccination. The receptors stem from a man younger than 40 who received the YFV17D yellow fever vaccine.

The chain couples TRBV28 to TRBJ1-6, with a weak D call TRBD1 (6 bases). This CDR3 region has 13 residues. Trimming stripped 8 bases from V and 9 bases from J, with 14 bases between. Per the germline V gene, CDR1 is MDHEN and CDR2 is SYDVKM. The CDR3 coding sequence is TGTGCCAGCCATTCAGGGGTGAGTTCACCCCTCCACTTT. Amino acid sequence: CASHSGVSSPLHF.

V and J are TRBV7-2 and TRBJ2-7; TRBD1 agrees at 7 bases. V gave up 5 bases and J gave up 4 bases; unmatched junction bases: 11. Germline CDR1 SGHTA, CDR2 FQGNSA. The CDR3 sequence is 15 residues long. DNA for the CDR3: TGTGCCAGCAGCCACGCGGGTACAGGGGTGTACGAGCAGTACTTC. This sequence encodes CASSHAGTGVYEQYF.

This clonotype showed up just a few times. For the CDR3, the DNA is TGTGCCAGCAGTACTGATCCCTACTACGAGCAGTACTTC. Encoded protein: CASSTDPYYEQYF. V and J are TRBV6-6 and TRBJ2-7; D is unresolved. From germline, CDR1 is MNHNY and CDR2 SVGAGI (reference sequence). Trimming pared 5 bases from V and 3 bases from J, leaving 11 bases between. The CDR3 sequence is 13 residues long.

V gene TRBV11-2 combines with J gene TRBJ2-3; TRBD1 or TRBD2 may be the D gene (6 bases each). Germline lookup yields CDR1 SGHAT and CDR2 FQNNGV. The V end lost 2 bases, the J end lost 5 bases, and 23 bases lay between the germline ends. This CDR3 comprises 18 residues. CDR3: CASSLLFRLRDNGDTQYF. The DNA for the CDR3 is TGTGCCAGCAGCTTACTCTTCCGTCTGCGGGACAACGGAGATACGCAGTATTTT.

This clonotype showed up just a few times. The chain recombines TRBV7-9 with TRBJ2-7, with D uncertain. The germline gives CDR1 SEHNR, CDR2 FQNEAQ (reference sequence). The CDR3 length is 14 residues. Between the trimmed V and J ends, which lost 3 bases and 1 base, there was a span of 10 bases. CDR3 loop: CASSFKSLSYEQYF. CDR3 DNA sequence: TGTGCCAGCAGCTTCAAGAGTTTGTCCTACGAGCAGTACTTC.

The chain links TRBV7-2 to TRBJ2-3; 11 nucleotides line up with TRBD2. Germline values: CDR1 SGHTA, CDR2 FQGNSA. V was clipped by 6 bases and J by 4 bases; unmatched bases: 9. The CDR3 loop spans 16 amino acids. CDR3 amino acids: CASSSRLAGKSDTQYF. DNA for the CDR3: TGTGCCAGCAGTTCAAGACTAGCGGGAAAGTCAGATACGCAGTATTTT.

This chain joins TRBV20-1 and TRBJ1-5; possibly TRBD1 for D (5 bases). Trimming removed 0 bases at V and 5 bases at J, with 11 bases between. This CDR3 has 14 residues. Germline loops: CDR1 DFQATT, CDR2 SNEGSKA (reference sequence). The CDR3 bases are TGCAGTGCTAGAGATAGCCGGGGCTATCAGCCCCAGCATTTT. Amino acids: CSARDSRGYQPQHF.

This chain's CDR3 is CASSEARQTGELFF. Here the CDR3 DNA reads TGTGCCAGCAGTGAAGCTCGGCAGACCGGGGAGCTGTTTTTT. The chain couples TRBV6-1 to TRBJ2-2; D ambiguous. Trimming took off 0 bases at V and 5 bases at J, with 7 bases between the two ends. This CDR3 is 14 amino acids long. Per germline, CDR1 MNHNS and CDR2 SASEGT.